The next 26 T cell receptor beta chains were all read from a single sample in a study of shared clonotypes between healthy human individuals. Clones were sequenced by immunoSEQ multiplex PCR, and TCRdb holds only the in-frame ones, with some missing. The sample contains some 2 million clones, 95% of which appear only once. The sample consisted of naive CD4+ T cells sorted from blood. Subset described: CD45RA+ positively selected. All receptors come from a young man in good health.

The V and J genes are TRBV5-4 and TRBJ2-7, with 9 bases fitting TRBD1. CDR3 length: 16 amino acids. V gave up 5 bases and J gave up 6 bases; unmatched junction bases: 15. Germline V gene lookup returns CDR1 SGHNT and CDR2 YYREEE (reference sequence). CDR3 in DNA: TGTGCCAGCAGTTTGAAAACGGGACAGGGAGGAAGCGAGCAGTACTTC. The encoded protein is CASSLKTGQGGSEQYF.

The table lists this clone with a count of one. The V and J genes are TRBV6-5 and TRBJ2-5; possible D gene TRBD1, 6 bases. V shed 0 bases and J shed 4 bases, with 9 bases lying between them. The CDR3 has 14 amino acids. The germline CDR1 and CDR2 sequences are MNHEY and SVGAGI. For the CDR3, the DNA is TGTGCCAGCAGTTACTCGGGACAAGGAGAGACCCAGTACTTC. This gives the protein CASSYSGQGETQYF.

V gene TRBV18 combines with J gene TRBJ2-7, with D hard to call. The CDR3 covers 11 residues. CDR1 and CDR2 from the germline V gene are KGHSH and LQKENI. Trimming stripped 5 bases from V and 5 bases from J, with 7 bases between. CDR3 sequence: CASSGSNEQYF. CDR3 DNA: TGTGCCAGCTCAGGAAGTAACGAGCAGTACTTC.

The chain uses TRBV7-9 and TRBJ2-3, with no clear D. The CDR3 runs to 19 residues. Deletions cut 1 base from V and 2 bases from J, with 22 bases between. The germline V gene encodes CDR1 SEHNR and CDR2 FQNEAQ (reference sequence). As DNA, the CDR3 is TGTGCCAGCAGCTTAGGTGTCGGAGCCCCCTCCTCTTCCACAGATACGCAGTATTTT. It translates to CASSLGVGAPSSSTDTQYF.

V usage is TRBV4-1 and J usage is TRBJ1-2, with D hard to call. The CDR3 has 15 amino acids. Germline CDR1 MGHRA, CDR2 YSYEKL. Trimming took off 1 base at V and 6 bases at J, with 15 bases between the two ends. For the CDR3, the DNA is TGCGCCAGCAGCCAAGGACCAACCTTAGCCCATGGCTACACCTTC. It encodes CASSQGPTLAHGYTF.

The rearrangement links TRBV6-5 to TRBJ1-2, with D perhaps TRBD1 (5 bases). The CDR3 is 12 residues long. Germline assignment: CDR1 MNHEY and CDR2 SVGAGI. V was pared by 6 bases and J by 3 bases, with 8 bases between. The CDR3 spells CASRQDDYGYTF. The CDR3 nucleotides are TGTGCCAGCAGACAGGACGACTATGGCTACACCTTC.

This chain connects TRBV25-1 to TRBJ1-1; tentatively, D is TRBD1 (5 bases). CDR1 and CDR2 from the germline V gene are MGHDK and SYGVNS. V lost 4 bases, J lost 4 bases, and 7 bases lay in between. The CDR3 is 12 residues long. CDR3 sequence reads: CASSAGSTEAFF. The CDR3 bases are TGTGCCAGCAGTGCAGGGTCCACTGAAGCTTTCTTT.

This CDR3 is CASSLIGTGTYEQYF. In DNA, the CDR3 is TGCGCCAGCAGCTTGATAGGGACAGGTACCTACGAGCAGTACTTC. This rearrangement joins TRBV5-1 to TRBJ2-7; 8 bases map to TRBD1. Germline loops: CDR1 SGHRS, CDR2 YFSETQ. The CDR3 covers 15 residues. Losses at the gene ends were 1 base for V and 2 bases for J; bases not matched to a gene: 5.

The chain couples TRBV20-1 to TRBJ1-2; D possibly corresponds to TRBD1 (6 bases). V gave up 5 bases and J gave up 6 bases, with 10 bases separating them. Germline assignment: CDR1 DFQATT and CDR2 SNEGSKA (reference sequence). This CDR3 is 11 amino acids long. The CDR3 DNA sequence: TGCAGTGCTGCACAGGGAAATGGCTACACCTTC. Protein product: CSAAQGNGYTF.

CDR3: CASSSQGADSPLHF. The CDR3 coding sequence is TGTGCCAGCAGCTCCCAGGGGGCGGATTCACCCCTCCACTTT. The rearrangement joins TRBV7-2 to TRBJ1-6; 8 nucleotides match TRBD1. V lost 4 bases to trimming and J lost 8 bases; unmatched junction nucleotides: 4. The germline CDR1 and CDR2 sequences are SGHTA and FQGNSA. This CDR3 has 14 amino acids. Looking up the rest from reference TRBV7-2 and TRBJ1-6 gives the full variable domain: GAGVSQSPSNKVTEKGKDVELRCDPISGHTALYWYRQSLGQGLEFLIYFQGNSAPDKSGLPSDRFSAERTGGSVSTLTIQRTQQEDSAVYLCASSSQGADSPLHFGNGTRLTVT.

CDR3 in DNA: TGTGCCAGCAGCTTGGCCCGCTACGAGCAGTACTTC. The encoded protein is CASSLARYEQYF. This rearrangement joins TRBV5-8 to TRBJ2-7; D gene uncertain. Germline values: CDR1 SGHTS, CDR2 YDEGEE. The CDR3 runs to 12 residues. Trimming took off 0 bases at V and 3 bases at J, with 4 bases between the two ends.

In DNA form, the CDR3 reads TGCGCCAGCAGCCATACCGGGACAGGGTTGGAGGAGACCCAGTACTTC. Translated, it gives CASSHTGTGLEETQYF. The gene calls are TRBV4-1 and TRBJ2-5, with 9 positions matching TRBD1. This CDR3 is built from 16 residues. V lost 3 bases and J lost 5; bases outside the gene matches: 10. CDR1 is MGHRA, CDR2 YSYEKL, per germline.

The CDR3: CASSPKPQRGARDTQYF. CDR3 DNA: TGTGCCAGCAGTCCTAAGCCCCAGCGGGGGGCGAGAGATACGCAGTATTTT. The chain employs TRBV27 and TRBJ2-3; 9 positions agree with TRBD2. The CDR3 sequence is 17 residues long. From germline, CDR1 is MNHEY and CDR2 SMNVEV (reference sequence). The trim removed 5 bases at V and 5 bases at J, leaving 14 bases unmatched.

V and J are TRBV5-1 and TRBJ2-3; the D gene is possibly TRBD2 (5 bases). Trimming took off 4 bases at V and 4 bases at J, with 16 bases between the two ends. Per the germline V gene, CDR1 is SGHRS and CDR2 is YFSETQ. This CDR3 contains 15 residues. CDR3 sequence: CASSPRTRPADTQYF. The CDR3 bases are TGCGCCAGCAGCCCAAGGACTCGACCGGCAGATACGCAGTATTTT.

J is TRBJ2-5 and V is TRBV5-1, with D hard to call. Trimming removed 0 bases at V and 5 bases at J, with 14 bases between. CDR3 length equals 15 residues. Germline V gene data show CDR1 as SGHRS and CDR2 as YFSETQ. CDR3 DNA: TGCGCCAGCAGCTTGGTTAGGCTCTCCGGGGAGACCCAGTACTTC. It codes for CASSLVRLSGETQYF.

The chain couples TRBV5-1 to TRBJ1-5; D is possibly TRBD1 (5 bases). Germline V gene data show CDR1 as SGHRS and CDR2 as YFSETQ. The CDR3 spans 16 residues. Between the trimmed V and J ends, which lost 0 bases and 7 bases, there was a span of 17 bases. CDR3 coding DNA: TGCGCCAGCAGCTTGGGTACCCCCGGGGCAGGGCAGCCCCAGCATTTT. Translated: CASSLGTPGAGQPQHF.

This chain joins TRBV7-2 and TRBJ1-4; 9 bases are shared with TRBD1. V was pared by 0 bases and J by 8 bases, with 4 bases of the junction left unmatched. The CDR3 is made up of 15 amino acids. Per germline, CDR1 SGHTA and CDR2 FQGNSA. The CDR3 reads CASSLAGTGIEKLFF. In nucleotides, the CDR3 is TGTGCCAGCAGCTTAGCCGGGACAGGGATCGAAAAACTGTTTTTT.

The rearrangement links TRBV5-5 to TRBJ2-3; a weak D match, TRBD2 (5 bases). Germline-derived CDR1 and CDR2 are SGHKS and YYEKEE (reference sequence). V was trimmed by 7 bases and J by 0 bases, leaving 15 bases between them. The CDR3 has 15 residues. CDR3 region: CASRSYSGSTDTQYF. The DNA for the CDR3 is TGTGCCAGCCGTTCGTACAGCGGAAGCACAGATACGCAGTATTTT. The full variable domain, with the rest looked up from reference TRBV5-5 and TRBJ2-3, is DAGVTQSPTHLIKTRGQQVTLRCSPISGHKSVSWYQQVLGQGPQFIFQYYEKEERGRGNFPDRFSARQFPNYSSELNVNALLLGDSALYLCASRSYSGSTDTQYFGPGTRLTVL.

The V call is TRBV30, the J call TRBJ1-6; the match to TRBD1 covers 7 bases. Germline loops: CDR1 GTSNPN, CDR2 SVGIG (reference sequence). V was clipped by 3 bases and J by 13 bases; unmatched bases: 15. There are 15 residues in the CDR3. The CDR3 loop reads CAWSRATGTAFPLHF. In DNA, the CDR3 is TGTGCCTGGAGCAGAGCGACCGGGACAGCTTTTCCCCTCCACTTT.

V is TRBV6-5 and J is TRBJ2-7; 7 bases are shared with TRBD1. Germline V CDR1 and CDR2: MNHEY, SVGAGI. CDR3 size: 13 residues. V trimming: 0 bases; J trimming: 7 bases; junction bases outside the gene matches: 3. This chain's CDR3 is CASSYSRGREQYF. The CDR3, as DNA: TGTGCCAGCAGTTACTCGAGGGGGCGGGAGCAGTACTTC.

In the case of this clone: This sample also contains other DNA sequences that code for the same CDR3. The chain combines TRBV6-6 with TRBJ1-5; 7 nucleotides line up with TRBD1. J gave up 2 bases and V 6 bases, and 7 bases lay outside the gene matches. The CDR3 covers 15 residues. CDR1 is MNHNY and CDR2 is SVGAGI in the germline V gene (reference sequence). The CDR3 spells CASSIDRVGNQPQHF. The CDR3 nucleotides read TGTGCCAGCAGCATAGACAGGGTAGGCAATCAGCCCCAGCATTTT.

This clone has a single count. The chain uses TRBV10-1 and TRBJ2-3; D remains unclear. The CDR3 has 15 residues. Germline V lookup: CDR1 WNHNN, CDR2 SYGVQD (reference sequence). V was trimmed by 3 bases and J by 6 bases, leaving 16 bases between them. In DNA form, the CDR3 reads TGCGCCAGCAGTGATTCCCCCGCAGGTTTGGATACGCAGTATTTT. Its translation: CASSDSPAGLDTQYF.

With regard to this clone: The final CDR3 position lacks the conserved phenylalanine or tryptophan, pointing to a likely read error. Because the CDR3's place on the DNA is in doubt, the DNA is left out and the CDR3 is given as listed by TCRdb. The chain carries TRBV5-6 and TRBJ1-5; the D call of TRBD1 is as the table states it, not checked on the DNA. The CDR3 spans 13 residues, counting both ends. CDR1 and CDR2 from the germline V gene are SGHDT and YYEEEE. This chain's CDR3 is CASSSQPGTVEAL.

The chain uses TRBV9 and TRBJ2-7, with TRBD1 identical over 10 bases. The CDR3 spans 15 residues. Germline V lookup: CDR1 SGDLS, CDR2 YYNGEE. The V and J ends lost 3 bases and 3 bases, in that order; junction bases with no gene match: 6. The CDR3 DNA follows: TGTGCCAGCAGCGGGGGGACAGGGGACATCTACGAGCAGTACTTC. Encoded protein: CASSGGTGDIYEQYF.

This rearrangement joins TRBV5-6 to TRBJ1-4, with D possibly matching TRBD1 (5 bases). The CDR3 is made up of 16 amino acids. V lost 2 bases to trimming and J lost 7 bases, with 18 bases between them. The V gene's germline CDR1 is SGHDT and CDR2 YYEEEE. CDR3 residues: CASSFRGTQQFEKLFF. For the CDR3, the DNA is TGTGCCAGCAGCTTTAGGGGAACCCAACAATTTGAAAAACTGTTTTTT. Using reference TRBV5-6 and TRBJ1-4 for the parts outside the CDR3, the full variable domain is DAGVTQSPTHLIKTRGQQVTLRCSPKSGHDTVSWYQQALGQGPQFIFQYYEEEERQRGNFPDRFSGHQFPNYSSELNVNALLLGDSALYLCASSFRGTQQFEKLFFGSGTQLSVL.

The J gene is TRBJ2-3, the V gene TRBV5-4, with 15 nucleotides matching TRBD2. The germline V gene has CDR1 SGHNT and CDR2 YYREEE (reference sequence). V lost 0 bases and J lost 4; bases outside the gene matches: 3. CDR3 length: 17 residues. Here the CDR3 reads CASSLGTSGRVADTQYF. CDR3 bases: TGTGCCAGCAGCTTGGGGACTAGCGGGAGGGTTGCAGATACGCAGTATTTT.